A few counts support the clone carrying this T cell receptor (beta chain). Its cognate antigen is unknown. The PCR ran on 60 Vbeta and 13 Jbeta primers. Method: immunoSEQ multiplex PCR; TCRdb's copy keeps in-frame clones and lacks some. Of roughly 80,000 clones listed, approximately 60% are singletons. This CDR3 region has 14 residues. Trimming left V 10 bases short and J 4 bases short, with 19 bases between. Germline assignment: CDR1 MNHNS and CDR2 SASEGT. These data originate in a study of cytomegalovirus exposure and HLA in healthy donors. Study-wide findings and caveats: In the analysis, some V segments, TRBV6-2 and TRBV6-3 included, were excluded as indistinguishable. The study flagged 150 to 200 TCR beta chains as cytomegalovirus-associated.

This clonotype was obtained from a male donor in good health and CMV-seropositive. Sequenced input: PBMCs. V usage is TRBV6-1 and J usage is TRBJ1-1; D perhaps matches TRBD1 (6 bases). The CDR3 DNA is TGTGCCACTCTGAAGGGGGGGCTGAGCACTGAAGCTTTCTTT. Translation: CATLKGGLSTEAFF.